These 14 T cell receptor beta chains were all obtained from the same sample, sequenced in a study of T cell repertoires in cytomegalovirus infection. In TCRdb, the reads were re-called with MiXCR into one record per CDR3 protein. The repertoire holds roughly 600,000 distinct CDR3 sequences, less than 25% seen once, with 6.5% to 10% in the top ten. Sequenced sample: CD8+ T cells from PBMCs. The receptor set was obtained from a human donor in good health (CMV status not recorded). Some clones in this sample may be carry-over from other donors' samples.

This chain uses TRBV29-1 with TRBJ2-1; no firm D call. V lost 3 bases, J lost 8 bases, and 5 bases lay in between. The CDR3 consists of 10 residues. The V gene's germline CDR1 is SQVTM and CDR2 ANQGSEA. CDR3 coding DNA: TGCAGCGTTGACATCCATGAGCAGTTCTTC. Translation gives CSVDIHEQFF.

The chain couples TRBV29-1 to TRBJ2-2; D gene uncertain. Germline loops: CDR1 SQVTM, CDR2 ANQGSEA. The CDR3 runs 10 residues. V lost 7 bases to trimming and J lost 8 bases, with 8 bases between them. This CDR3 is CSAFSGELFF. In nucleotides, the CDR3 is TGCAGCGCCTTTTCTGGGGAGCTGTTTTTT.

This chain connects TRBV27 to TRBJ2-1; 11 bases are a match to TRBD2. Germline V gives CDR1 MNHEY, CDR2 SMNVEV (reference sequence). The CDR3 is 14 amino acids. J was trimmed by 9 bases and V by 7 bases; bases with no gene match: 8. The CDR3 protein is CASTSLAGVFEQFF. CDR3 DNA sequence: TGTGCCAGCACTTCACTAGCGGGGGTCTTTGAGCAGTTCTTC.

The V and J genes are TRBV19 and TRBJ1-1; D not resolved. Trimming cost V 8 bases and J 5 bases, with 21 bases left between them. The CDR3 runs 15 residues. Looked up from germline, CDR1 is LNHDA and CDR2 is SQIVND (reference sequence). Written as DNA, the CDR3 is TGTGCCAGTGGAAAGGTTAAGACACCTCTAACTGAAGCTTTCTTT. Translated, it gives CASGKVKTPLTEAFF.

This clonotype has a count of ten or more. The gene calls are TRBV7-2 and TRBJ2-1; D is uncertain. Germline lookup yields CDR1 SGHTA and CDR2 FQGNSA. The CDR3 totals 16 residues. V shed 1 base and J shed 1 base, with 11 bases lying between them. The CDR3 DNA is TGTGCCAGCAGCTTAGGGCTAGGATCTTCCTACAATGAGCAGTTCTTC. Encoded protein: CASSLGLGSSYNEQFF.

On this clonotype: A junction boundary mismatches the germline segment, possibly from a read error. CDR3 protein: CVSSPPRLFQDVDEQFF. For the CDR3, the DNA is TGTGTCAGCAGCCCCCCCCGACTCTTCCAAGATGTCGATGAGCAGTTCTTC. The chain is built from TRBV28 and TRBJ2-1; D gene uncertain. The CDR3 has 17 amino acids. Germline V gene lookup returns CDR1 MDHEN and CDR2 SYDVKM. Supplemented by reference TRBV28 and TRBJ2-1, the full variable domain reads DVKVTQSSRYLVKRTGEKVFLECVQDMDHENMFWYRQDPGLGLRLIYFSYDVKMKEKGDIPEGYSVSREKKERFSLILESASTNQTSMYLCVSSPPRLFQDVDEQFFGPGTRLTVL.

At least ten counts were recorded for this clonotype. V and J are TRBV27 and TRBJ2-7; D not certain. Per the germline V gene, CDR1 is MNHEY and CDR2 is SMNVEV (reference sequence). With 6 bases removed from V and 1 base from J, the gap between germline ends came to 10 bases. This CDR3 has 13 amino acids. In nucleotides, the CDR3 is TGTGCCAGCAGCTCCGGGCCATCCTACGAGCAGTACTTC. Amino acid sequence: CASSSGPSYEQYF.

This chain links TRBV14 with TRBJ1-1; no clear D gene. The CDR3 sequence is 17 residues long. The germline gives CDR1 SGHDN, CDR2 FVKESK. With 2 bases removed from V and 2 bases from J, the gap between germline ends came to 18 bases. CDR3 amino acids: CASSQRLRLRGNTEAFF. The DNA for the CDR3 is TGTGCCAGCAGCCAACGCTTAAGACTGCGGGGTAACACTGAAGCTTTCTTT.

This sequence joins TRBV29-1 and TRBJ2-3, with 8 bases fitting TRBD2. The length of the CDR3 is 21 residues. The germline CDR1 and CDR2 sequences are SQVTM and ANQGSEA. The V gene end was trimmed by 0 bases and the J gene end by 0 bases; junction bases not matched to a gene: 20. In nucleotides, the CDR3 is TGCAGCGTTGAAGATCAGGGGACTAGTACATGGATAGCATCCAGCACAGATACGCAGTATTTT. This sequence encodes CSVEDQGTSTWIASSTDTQYF.

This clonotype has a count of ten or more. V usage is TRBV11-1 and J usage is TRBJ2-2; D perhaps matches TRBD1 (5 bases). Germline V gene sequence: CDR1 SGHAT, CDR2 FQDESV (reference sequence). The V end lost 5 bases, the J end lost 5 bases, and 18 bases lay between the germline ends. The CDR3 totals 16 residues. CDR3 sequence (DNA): TGTGCCAGCAGCACCCAAAAGGGGAACGGGACCGGGGAGCTGTTTTTT. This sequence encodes CASSTQKGNGTGELFF.

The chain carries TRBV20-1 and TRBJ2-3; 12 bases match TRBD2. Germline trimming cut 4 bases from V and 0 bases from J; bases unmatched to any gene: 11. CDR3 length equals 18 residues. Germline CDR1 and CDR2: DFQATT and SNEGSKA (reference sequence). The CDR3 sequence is CSAKRTSGDILSTDTQYF. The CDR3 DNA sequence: TGCAGTGCTAAAAGGACTAGCGGGGATATACTTAGCACAGATACGCAGTATTTT.

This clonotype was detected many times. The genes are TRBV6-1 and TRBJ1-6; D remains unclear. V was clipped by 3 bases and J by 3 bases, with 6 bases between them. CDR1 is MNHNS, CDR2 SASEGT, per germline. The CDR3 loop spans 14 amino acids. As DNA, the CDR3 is TGTGCCAGCAGTGAGGGTGTCTATAATTCACCCCTCCACTTT. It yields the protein CASSEGVYNSPLHF.

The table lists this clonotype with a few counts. The CDR3 protein is CASSSADGSNQPQHF. The CDR3 DNA reads TGTGCCAGCAGTTCGGCGGACGGAAGCAATCAGCCCCAGCATTTT. This chain links TRBV28 with TRBJ1-5; D remains unclear. CDR3 length equals 15 residues. The V gene lost 4 bases and the J gene lost 1 base, with 11 bases spanning the gap. CDR1 is MDHEN, CDR2 SYDVKM, per germline. The full variable domain, with the rest looked up from reference TRBV28 and TRBJ1-5, is DVKVTQSSRYLVKRTGEKVFLECVQDMDHENMFWYRQDPGLGLRLIYFSYDVKMKEKGDIPEGYSVSREKKERFSLILESASTNQTSMYLCASSSADGSNQPQHFGDGTRLSIL.

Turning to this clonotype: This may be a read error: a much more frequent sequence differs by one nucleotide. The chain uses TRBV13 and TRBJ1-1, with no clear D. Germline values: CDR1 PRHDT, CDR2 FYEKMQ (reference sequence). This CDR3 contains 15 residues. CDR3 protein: CANSTDRRWNTEAFF. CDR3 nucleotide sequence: TGTGCCAACAGCACCGACCGCCGGTGGAACACTGAAGCTTTCTTT.